The 29 T cell receptor beta chains presented below share a single source sample, sequenced in a study of shared clonotypes between healthy human individuals. Only in-frame clones appear in the TCRdb table, and some are missing; sequencing was by immunoSEQ multiplex PCR. Of millions of clones listed, around nine tenths are singletons. The sample consisted of naive CD4+ T cells sorted from blood. Subset: CD45RA+ positively selected. The receptors derive from a man younger than 30 in good health.

The chain couples TRBV7-6 to TRBJ2-7; D is possibly TRBD2 (5 bases). This CDR3 comprises 13 residues. The germline gives CDR1 SGHVS, CDR2 FNYEAQ. V dropped 1 base and J dropped 3 bases, with 7 bases sitting between them. The CDR3 protein is CASSLGGFYEQYF. CDR3 nucleotides: TGTGCCAGCAGCTTAGGAGGGTTCTACGAGCAGTACTTC.

This clone was detected once. The CDR3 coding sequence is TGTGCCAGCAGCGCAGACAGGACCCAAGAGACCCAGTACTTC. Its translation: CASSADRTQETQYF. This chain uses TRBV7-9 with TRBJ2-5; D might be TRBD1 (6 bases). Trimming pared 5 bases from V and 1 base from J, leaving 11 bases between. Germline assignment: CDR1 SEHNR and CDR2 FQNEAQ (reference sequence). The CDR3 runs to 14 residues.

The genes are TRBV5-1 and TRBJ2-1; D unclear. The CDR3 runs 13 residues. Germline CDR1 is SGHRS and CDR2 is YFSETQ. The V end was cut by 0 bases, the J end by 6 bases, with 7 bases between. CDR3 amino acids: CASSLAPSNEQFF. The DNA for the CDR3 is TGCGCCAGCAGCTTGGCCCCTAGCAATGAGCAGTTCTTC.

To note about this clone: This same CDR3 is encoded by further DNA sequences in the sample. V is TRBV2 and J is TRBJ2-2, with a weak D call TRBD2 (6 bases). The CDR3 is 13 residues long. Germline CDR1 reads SNHLY; CDR2 reads FYNNEI. Trimming cost V 6 bases and J 1 base, with 6 bases left between them. In DNA form, the CDR3 reads TGTGCCAGCAGGGGGGGGAACACCGGGGAGCTGTTTTTT. Its protein is CASRGGNTGELFF.

The chain couples TRBV4-1 to TRBJ1-5; the D gene is possibly TRBD1 (6 bases). CDR1 is MGHRA, CDR2 YSYEKL, per germline. The CDR3 loop spans 18 amino acids. Trimming removed 1 base at V and 0 bases at J, with 16 bases between. CDR3 loop: CASSQGVVRGGSNQPQHF. DNA for the CDR3: TGCGCCAGCAGCCAAGGTGTTGTCAGGGGCGGTAGCAATCAGCCCCAGCATTTT.

The chain recombines TRBV9 with TRBJ2-7; D is ambiguous. CDR1 is SGDLS, CDR2 YYNGEE, per germline. The germline V and J ends were trimmed by 0 bases and 2 bases, with 12 bases remaining between them. There are 15 residues in the CDR3. CDR3 residues: CASSVATTQAYEQYF. Written as DNA, the CDR3 is TGTGCCAGCAGCGTAGCAACCACCCAAGCCTACGAGCAGTACTTC.

V usage is TRBV4-1 and J usage is TRBJ2-7; unclear D gene. Germline CDR1 and CDR2: MGHRA and YSYEKL. The V end was cut by 4 bases, the J end by 9 bases, with 19 bases between. This CDR3 has 14 residues. The CDR3, as DNA: TGCGCCAGCAGCCGAGAGCCGGGCCCGGGTGGGCAGTACTTC. It yields the protein CASSREPGPGGQYF.

The chain has TRBV21-1 and TRBJ2-5. TRBV21-1 counts as a pseudogene. The CDR3 is 16 residues long. CDR3 DNA sequence: TGTGCCAGCAGCTCCCCCGTCGGCCGGCCCCAAGAGACCCAGTACTTC. This gives the protein CASSSPVGRPQETQYF.

Worth noting for this clone: The identical CDR3 is also encoded by other nucleotide sequences in the sample. The chain links TRBV6-6 to TRBJ1-5; 7 bases are shared with TRBD1. The germline gives CDR1 MNHNY, CDR2 SVGAGI (reference sequence). The V and J ends lost 7 bases and 2 bases, in that order; junction bases with no gene match: 5. The CDR3 is made up of 14 amino acids. CDR3 DNA sequence: TGTGCCAGCACTCTGGGACAGCGCAATCAGCCCCAGCATTTT. Translation: CASTLGQRNQPQHF.

V and J are TRBV28 and TRBJ2-7, with D possibly TRBD1 on 6 matching bases. Germline CDR1 reads MDHEN; CDR2 reads SYDVKM. The V gene lost 6 bases and the J gene lost 3 bases, with 15 bases spanning the gap. The CDR3 consists of 14 residues. The CDR3 nucleotides are TGTGCCAGCAGCTCCCCCGGACAGTACTACGAGCAGTACTTC. It yields the protein CASSSPGQYYEQYF. The full variable domain, its missing parts supplied by reference TRBV28 and TRBJ2-7, is DVKVTQSSRYLVKRTGEKVFLECVQDMDHENMFWYRQDPGLGLRLIYFSYDVKMKEKGDIPEGYSVSREKKERFSLILESASTNQTSMYLCASSSPGQYYEQYFGPGTRLTVT.

The chain couples TRBV10-1 to TRBJ2-3; 9 positions match TRBD2. The CDR3 has 15 residues. Trimming at V came to 8 bases and at J to 3 bases, leaving 9 bases not matched to a gene. Germline loops: CDR1 WNHNN, CDR2 SYGVQD (reference sequence). The CDR3 DNA is TGCGCCAGCGGGGGGAGACTAGCGGAGACAGATACGCAGTATTTT. Translation: CASGGRLAETDTQYF.

The DNA of the CDR3 is TGTGCCAGCAGCTCGGGTCGAGGGGGCCAAGAGCAGTACTTC. Its translation: CASSSGRGGQEQYF. The chain is built from TRBV5-6 and TRBJ2-7, with TRBD1 identical over 7 bases. Germline CDR1 and CDR2: SGHDT and YYEEEE. J gave up 7 bases and V 3 bases, and 10 bases lay outside the gene matches. The CDR3 runs 14 residues.

This clone has a single count. The rearrangement uses TRBV29-1 and TRBJ1-1; no reliable D call. The CDR3 totals 12 residues. V gave up 6 bases and J gave up 1 base, with 9 bases separating them. The germline CDR1 and CDR2 sequences are SQVTM and ANQGSEA. This CDR3 reads CSVGNKNTEAFF. The CDR3 coding sequence is TGCAGCGTGGGTAACAAGAACACTGAAGCTTTCTTT.

The chain links TRBV19 to TRBJ1-5; D may be TRBD1 (6 bases). In germline, CDR1 is LNHDA, CDR2 SQIVND (reference sequence). The V gene lost 7 bases and the J gene lost 2 bases, with 15 bases spanning the gap. The CDR3 has 15 amino acids. This chain's CDR3 is CASTWDYRGNQPQHF. The DNA for the CDR3 is TGTGCCAGTACTTGGGATTACAGGGGCAATCAGCCCCAGCATTTT.

V is TRBV27 and J is TRBJ1-2, with D perhaps TRBD1 (5 bases). The V end was cut by 0 bases, the J end by 11 bases, with 13 bases between. Germline V gene lookup returns CDR1 MNHEY and CDR2 SMNVEV (reference sequence). This CDR3 has 13 amino acids. The CDR3 region is CASSLSEQGGYTF. The DNA for the CDR3 is TGTGCCAGCAGTTTATCGGAGCAGGGAGGATACACCTTC.

This clone was detected only once. The genes are TRBV29-1 and TRBJ2-5; D remains ambiguous. Germline loops: CDR1 SQVTM, CDR2 ANQGSEA. The V end was cut by 0 bases, the J end by 1 base, with 9 bases between. This CDR3 is 14 amino acids long. Here the CDR3 reads CSVEEVVIQETQYF. The CDR3 bases are TGCAGCGTTGAAGAAGTGGTCATCCAAGAGACCCAGTACTTC.

The rearrangement joins TRBV10-2 to TRBJ2-1; 8 positions agree with TRBD2. The V and J ends lost 6 bases and 7 bases, in that order; junction bases with no gene match: 5. Germline assignment: CDR1 WSHSY and CDR2 SAAADI. The CDR3 extends over 13 amino acids. This CDR3 reads CASRGAGVNEQFF. The CDR3 bases are TGCGCCAGCAGAGGAGCGGGGGTGAATGAGCAGTTCTTC.

V is TRBV5-1 and J is TRBJ1-1; D is possibly TRBD1 (6 bases). V was pared by 4 bases and J by 2 bases, with 15 bases between. This CDR3 has 15 residues. Germline V gene sequence: CDR1 SGHRS, CDR2 YFSETQ. The DNA of the CDR3 is TGCGCCAGCAGCCTAAGTACAGGGATAAACACTGAAGCTTTCTTT. Translation gives CASSLSTGINTEAFF.

This rearrangement joins TRBV28 to TRBJ2-1, with no clear D. CDR3 length: 12 amino acids. Trimming stripped 4 bases from V and 6 bases from J, with 7 bases between. Germline lookup yields CDR1 MDHEN and CDR2 SYDVKM. The chain's CDR3 is CASSWWGNEQFF. In nucleotides, the CDR3 is TGTGCCAGCAGTTGGTGGGGCAATGAGCAGTTCTTC. The whole variable domain, remainder taken from reference TRBV28 and TRBJ2-1, is DVKVTQSSRYLVKRTGEKVFLECVQDMDHENMFWYRQDPGLGLRLIYFSYDVKMKEKGDIPEGYSVSREKKERFSLILESASTNQTSMYLCASSWWGNEQFFGPGTRLTVL.

This clone was counted only a few times. V usage is TRBV7-9 and J usage is TRBJ1-5, with a possible D match to TRBD1 (6 bases). This CDR3 region has 16 residues. CDR1 is SEHNR, CDR2 FQNEAQ, per germline (reference sequence). V was clipped by 1 base and J by 7 bases, with 17 bases between them. The CDR3 coding sequence is TGTGCCAGCAGCTTAGATCACCCCGGGGGCCGACAGCCCCAGCATTTT. Translated: CASSLDHPGGRQPQHF.

V is TRBV4-2 and J is TRBJ2-1, with D possibly TRBD2 on 6 matching bases. This CDR3 spans 17 amino acids. Germline CDR1 LGHNA, CDR2 YNFKEQ. V lost 0 bases to trimming and J lost 1 base, with 13 bases between them. The CDR3 nucleotides are TGTGCCAGCAGCCAAGAGGGGCTGGCGGGATCCTACAATGAGCAGTTCTTC. It is translated as CASSQEGLAGSYNEQFF.

The V call is TRBV12-5, the J call TRBJ2-3; D is unresolved. Trimming shortened V by 7 bases and J by 1 base, and 18 bases separated the two germline ends. CDR1 is LGHNT and CDR2 is FRNRAP in the germline V gene. The CDR3 sequence is 16 residues long. The CDR3 spells CASASIVTYGTDTQYF. CDR3 nucleotide sequence: TGTGCTAGTGCTTCAATCGTCACGTACGGCACAGATACGCAGTATTTT.

The V and J genes are TRBV15 and TRBJ2-7, with D unresolved. The V end lost 0 bases, the J end lost 2 bases, and 5 bases lay between the germline ends. Germline lookup yields CDR1 LNHNV and CDR2 YYDKDF (reference sequence). The CDR3 runs to 13 residues. The CDR3 here is CATSREYPYEQYF. In DNA form, the CDR3 reads TGTGCCACCAGCAGAGAGTACCCCTACGAGCAGTACTTC.

This clone has a count of ten or more. CDR3 loop: CASSRNRDNEQYF. DNA for the CDR3: TGTGCCAGCAGCAGGAACAGGGATAACGAGCAGTACTTC. The chain employs TRBV13 and TRBJ2-7, with D perhaps matching TRBD1 (6 bases). V was cut by 5 bases and J by 5 bases, with 13 bases left in between. The CDR3 is 13 amino acids. Germline CDR1 and CDR2: PRHDT and FYEKMQ (reference sequence).

With respect to this clone: The sample carries other DNA sequences with the same CDR3. The genes are TRBV29-1 and TRBJ1-4, with TRBD1 as a possible D gene (6 bases). V was clipped by 4 bases and J by 2 bases, with 8 bases between them. The CDR3 runs 13 residues. Per germline, CDR1 SQVTM and CDR2 ANQGSEA. The CDR3 here is CSVARGTNEKLFF. The CDR3 DNA follows: TGCAGCGTTGCGAGGGGGACTAATGAAAAACTGTTTTTT. Variable domain in full (rest from reference TRBV29-1 and TRBJ1-4): SAVISQKPSRDICQRGTSLTIQCQVDSQVTMMFWYRQQPGQSLTLIATANQGSEATYESGFVIDKFPISRPNLTFSTLTVSNMSPEDSSIYLCSVARGTNEKLFFGSGTQLSVL.

This chain uses TRBV15 with TRBJ2-2; no firm D call. V lost 5 bases and J lost 3, with 10 bases in between. The CDR3 length is 14 residues. Germline CDR1 is LNHNV and CDR2 is YYDKDF (reference sequence). In DNA, the CDR3 is TGTGCCACCAGCCCCCGGCCCGACACCGGGGAGCTGTTTTTT. The encoded protein is CATSPRPDTGELFF.

This clone has just one count. A junction end diverges from the germline sequence, so it may reflect a read error. The genes are TRBV7-9 and TRBJ1-2; perhaps TRBD1 as D (5 bases). CDR1 SEHNR and CDR2 FQNEAQ come from the germline V gene (reference sequence). There are 13 residues in the CDR3. DNA of the CDR3: TGTGCCAGCAGCTTAGGGGACCTCCCGGGGGTCGGATTC. As protein: CASSLGDLPGVGF.

The chain couples TRBV5-4 to TRBJ1-2; the D gene is possibly TRBD1 (5 bases). Germline V gene lookup returns CDR1 SGHNT and CDR2 YYREEE (reference sequence). This CDR3 has 12 residues. The CDR3 nucleotides read TGTGTTGCGGGAAGGGACCATTGGGGCTACACCTTC. This sequence encodes CVAGRDHWGYTF.

The J gene is TRBJ1-5, the V gene TRBV30, with D uncertain. The length of the CDR3 is 14 residues. The V gene's germline CDR1 is GTSNPN and CDR2 SVGIG (reference sequence). The germline V and J ends were trimmed by 3 bases and 3 bases, with 12 bases remaining between them. CDR3 bases: TGTGCCTGGAGGGATAAGGGTCTCAATCAGCCCCAGCATTTT. Translation: CAWRDKGLNQPQHF.